This TCR beta chain was captured in a study of T cell responses to AZD1222 COVID-19 vaccine. Study as a whole: Second-dose intervals of approximately 4 or approximately 12 weeks were pooled. Study-wide results and limits: Scientists sampled the repertoires only once the peak T cell response had passed. Just a handful of AZD1222 recipients tested seropositive at baseline. Unmutated variant regions are reportedly the target of nearly half of TCRs that are spike-specific.

This CDR3 has 14 amino acids. V lost 0 bases to trimming and J lost 6 bases; unmatched junction nucleotides: 7. From germline, CDR1 is GTSNPN and CDR2 SVGIG (reference sequence). Produced via immunoSEQ multiplex PCR; TCRdb's table is partial and in-frame only. The repertoire holds some 120,000 clones, around 92% seen once, with less than 4.5% in the top ten. This clone was observed at least ten times. The antigen is undetermined. The source of this sequence is an adult in good health. The sample in question was peripheral blood, obtained on day 0 of AZD1222 vaccination. The chain employs TRBV30 and TRBJ2-7; 8 bases are a match to TRBD2. The CDR3 sequence is CAWSVGAGEGEQYF. DNA for the CDR3: TGTGCCTGGAGTGTCGGAGCGGGGGAGGGCGAGCAGTACTTC.